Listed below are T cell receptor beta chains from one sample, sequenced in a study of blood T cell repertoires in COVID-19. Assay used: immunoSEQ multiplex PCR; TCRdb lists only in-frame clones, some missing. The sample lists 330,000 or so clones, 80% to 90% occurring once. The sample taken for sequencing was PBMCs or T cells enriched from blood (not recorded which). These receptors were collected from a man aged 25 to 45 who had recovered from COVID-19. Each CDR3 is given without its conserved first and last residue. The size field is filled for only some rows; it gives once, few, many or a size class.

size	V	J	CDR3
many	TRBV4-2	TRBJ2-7	ASSQVGISAGSYEQY
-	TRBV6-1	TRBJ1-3	ASSEAVSRSGNTIY
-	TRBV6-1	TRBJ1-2	ASSRVSNYGYT
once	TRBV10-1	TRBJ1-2	ASSETRVTAENYGYT
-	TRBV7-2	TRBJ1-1	ASSLARWTGGTEAF
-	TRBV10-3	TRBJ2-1	AISDPGGSYNEQF
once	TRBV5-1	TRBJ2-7	ASSLKDREREQY
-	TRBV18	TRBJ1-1	ASSSTSNTEAF
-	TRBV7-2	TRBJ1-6	ASSLTRDTYNSPLH
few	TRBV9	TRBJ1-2	ASSHPQGASTNYGYT
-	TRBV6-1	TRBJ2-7	ASNETKDSSYEQY
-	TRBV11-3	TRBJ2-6	ASSSKDRGAPVLT
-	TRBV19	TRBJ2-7	ASGGGPYEQY
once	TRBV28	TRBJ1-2	ASSLTGFYGYT
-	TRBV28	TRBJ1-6	ASSSQDRDNSPLH
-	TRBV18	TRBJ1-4	ASSTSTGEKLF
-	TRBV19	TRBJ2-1	ASSLGYRLDEQF
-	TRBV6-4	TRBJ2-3	ASSVRGGSTDTQY
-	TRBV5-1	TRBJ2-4	ASSLWDGGKNIQY
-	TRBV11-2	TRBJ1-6	ASSLDLGAQINSPLH
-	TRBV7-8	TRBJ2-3	ASSSEFLEGQGGDTQY
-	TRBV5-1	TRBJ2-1	ASSPRTSGGLYNEQF
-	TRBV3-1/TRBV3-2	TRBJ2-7	ASSRTAFYEQY
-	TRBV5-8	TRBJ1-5	ASSTRESRSNQPQH
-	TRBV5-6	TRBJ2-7	ASSLGPGVSSYEQY
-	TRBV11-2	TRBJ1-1	ASSLSTLSNTEAF